Sequencing of this T cell receptor (beta chain) was carried out in a study of T cell repertoires in cytomegalovirus infection. TCRdb re-derived calls from the reads in MiXCR, one entry per CDR3 protein. The sample has 740,000 or so distinct CDR3 sequences; 35% are singletons. V lost 0 bases to trimming and J lost 3 bases, with 6 bases between them. In germline, CDR1 is MGHRA, CDR2 YSYEKL. CDR3 size: 13 residues. The source material was PBMCs. The chain carries TRBV4-1 and TRBJ2-7; D remains unclear. This TCR was recovered from a human donor in good health (CMV status not recorded). Some clones in this sample may be carry-over from other donors' samples. The CDR3 spells CASSQEVFYEQYF. DNA for the CDR3: TGCGCCAGCAGCCAAGAGGTTTTCTACGAGCAGTACTTC.